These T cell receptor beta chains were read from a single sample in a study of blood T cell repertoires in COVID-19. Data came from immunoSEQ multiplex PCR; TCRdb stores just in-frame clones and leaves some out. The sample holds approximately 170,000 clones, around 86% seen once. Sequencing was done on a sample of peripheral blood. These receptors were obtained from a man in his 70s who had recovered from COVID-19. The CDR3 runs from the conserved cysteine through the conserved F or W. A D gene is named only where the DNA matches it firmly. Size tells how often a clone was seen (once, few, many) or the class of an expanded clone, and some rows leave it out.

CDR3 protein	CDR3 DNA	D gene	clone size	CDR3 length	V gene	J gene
CASSRTSASTDTQYF	TGTGCCAGCAGTCGAACTAGCGCTAGCACAGATACGCAGTATTTT	TRBD2	NA	15	TRBV27	TRBJ2-3
CASSYRGVVNTEAFF	TGTGCCAGCAGTTACCGCGGGGTCGTGAACACTGAAGCTTTCTTT	NA	NA	15	TRBV6-2/TRBV6-3	TRBJ1-1
CASSSWTSGKKGVPYEQYF	TGTGCCAGCAGCTCCTGGACTAGCGGGAAGAAGGGGGTACCCTACGAGCAGTACTTC	TRBD2	few	19	TRBV11-2	TRBJ2-7
CASSVGSSGSGRGEQYF	TGTGCCAGCAGCGTAGGGTCGAGCGGGAGTGGTCGTGGCGAGCAGTACTTC	TRBD2	NA	17	TRBV9	TRBJ2-7
CASSPPTGGAETQYF	TGTGCCAGCAGCCCGCCGACAGGGGGCGCGGAGACCCAGTACTTC	TRBD1	NA	15	TRBV11-2	TRBJ2-5
CARSHTSGFADTQYF	TGTGCCAGAAGCCACACTAGCGGGTTTGCGGATACGCAGTATTTT	TRBD2	NA	15	TRBV5-3	TRBJ2-3
CASSLDGGLGELFF	TGTGCCAGCAGCTTGGATGGCGGGCTTGGGGAGCTGTTTTTT	NA	NA	14	TRBV7-9	TRBJ2-2
CASSETSGRVSSYNEQFF	TGTGCCAGCAGCGAAACTAGCGGGAGGGTAAGCTCCTACAATGAGCAGTTCTTC	TRBD2	NA	18	TRBV6-1	TRBJ2-1
CASGFLDARDTQYF	TGTGCCAGCGGCTTTTTAGACGCGCGGGATACGCAGTATTTT	NA	NA	14	TRBV28	TRBJ2-3
CASSYISGRGGETQYF	TGTGCCAGCAGTTACATCAGCGGGAGGGGTGGCGAGACCCAGTACTTC	TRBD2	NA	16	TRBV6-2/TRBV6-3	TRBJ2-5
CASSQAGGPASGGYTF	TGTGCCAGCAGCCAAGCCGGGGGGCCTGCCTCGGGTGGCTACACCTTC	NA	once	16	TRBV3-1/TRBV3-2	TRBJ1-2
CASSAMSTDTQYF	TGTGCCAGCAGTGCGATGAGCACAGATACGCAGTATTTT	NA	once	13	TRBV12-3/TRBV12-4	TRBJ2-3
CASSGGGAQETQYF	TGTGCCAGCAGCGGAGGGGGGGCCCAAGAGACCCAGTACTTC	NA	NA	14	TRBV7-2	TRBJ2-5
CASSLGATNEKLFF	TGCGCCAGCAGCCTCGGAGCAACTAATGAAAAACTGTTTTTT	NA	NA	14	TRBV5-1	TRBJ1-4
CASSPPASGRADTQYF	TGTGCCAGCTCACCCCCCGCTAGCGGGAGGGCAGATACGCAGTATTTT	TRBD2	NA	16	TRBV18	TRBJ2-3
CASSFPSGMNTGELFF	TGTGCCAGCAGCTTTCCTAGCGGGATGAACACCGGGGAGCTGTTTTTT	TRBD2	NA	16	TRBV7-9	TRBJ2-2
CASSFYSRRNEQFF	TGTGCCAGCAGCTTCTATAGTAGGAGGAATGAGCAGTTCTTC	NA	few	14	TRBV5-4	TRBJ2-1
CASSVGRGSYSSEQYF	TGTGCCAGCAGCGTAGGCAGGGGGTCGTATTCCTCCGAGCAGTACTTC	TRBD1	NA	16	TRBV9	TRBJ2-7
CASSPGLYAREQYF	TGTGCCAGCAGCCCGGGACTATACGCCCGCGAGCAGTACTTC	TRBD2	once	14	TRBV9	TRBJ2-7
CASSVVEQPNTGELFF	TGTGCCAGCAGCGTAGTTGAACAGCCGAACACCGGGGAGCTGTTTTTT	NA	once	16	TRBV9	TRBJ2-2
CASSILAGFSNQPQHF	TGTGCCAGTAGTATACTTGCCGGGTTTAGCAATCAGCCCCAGCATTTT	NA	NA	16	TRBV19	TRBJ1-5
CASSRDSREQYF	TGTGCCAGTAGTAGGGACAGTCGGGAGCAGTACTTC	TRBD1	NA	12	TRBV19	TRBJ2-7
CASSGALSTDTQYF	TGTGCCAGCAGCGGGGCTCTTAGCACAGATACGCAGTATTTT	NA	NA	14	TRBV7-2	TRBJ2-3
CASSLKGGQVNTEAFF	TGTGCCAGCAGCTTAAAAGGAGGTCAAGTGAACACTGAAGCTTTCTTT	NA	NA	16	TRBV7-8	TRBJ1-1
CASSTRLASTDTQYF	TGTGCCAGCAGCACAAGACTAGCGAGCACAGATACGCAGTATTTT	TRBD2	NA	15	TRBV5-4	TRBJ2-3
CASSQRQGTNEKLFF	TGTGCCAGCAGTCAGCGACAGGGTACTAATGAAAAACTGTTTTTT	TRBD1	NA	15	TRBV6-5	TRBJ1-4
CAIRRGQGSPGELFF	TGTGCCATCAGACGGGGACAGGGATCACCCGGGGAGCTGTTTTTT	TRBD1	NA	15	TRBV10-3	TRBJ2-2
CASSGGQFEQYF	TGTGCCAGTAGTGGGGGACAGTTCGAGCAGTACTTC	TRBD1	few	12	TRBV19	TRBJ2-7
CASSPLGTGDTEAFF	TGTGCCAGCTCACCGCTCGGGACAGGGGACACTGAAGCTTTCTTT	TRBD1	NA	15	TRBV18	TRBJ1-1
CASSQSPGRFDNEQFF	TGCGCCAGCAGCCAATCTCCCGGCAGGTTTGACAATGAGCAGTTCTTC	NA	NA	16	TRBV4-1	TRBJ2-1
CASSQGQGAVTEAFF	TGTGCCAGCAGCCAAGGACAGGGGGCAGTCACTGAAGCTTTCTTT	TRBD1	once	15	TRBV4-2	TRBJ1-1
CASSPQPTSVLSSTDTQYF	TGTGCCAGCAGCCCCCAACCCACTAGCGTACTATCTAGCACAGATACGCAGTATTTT	TRBD2	NA	19	TRBV7-2	TRBJ2-3